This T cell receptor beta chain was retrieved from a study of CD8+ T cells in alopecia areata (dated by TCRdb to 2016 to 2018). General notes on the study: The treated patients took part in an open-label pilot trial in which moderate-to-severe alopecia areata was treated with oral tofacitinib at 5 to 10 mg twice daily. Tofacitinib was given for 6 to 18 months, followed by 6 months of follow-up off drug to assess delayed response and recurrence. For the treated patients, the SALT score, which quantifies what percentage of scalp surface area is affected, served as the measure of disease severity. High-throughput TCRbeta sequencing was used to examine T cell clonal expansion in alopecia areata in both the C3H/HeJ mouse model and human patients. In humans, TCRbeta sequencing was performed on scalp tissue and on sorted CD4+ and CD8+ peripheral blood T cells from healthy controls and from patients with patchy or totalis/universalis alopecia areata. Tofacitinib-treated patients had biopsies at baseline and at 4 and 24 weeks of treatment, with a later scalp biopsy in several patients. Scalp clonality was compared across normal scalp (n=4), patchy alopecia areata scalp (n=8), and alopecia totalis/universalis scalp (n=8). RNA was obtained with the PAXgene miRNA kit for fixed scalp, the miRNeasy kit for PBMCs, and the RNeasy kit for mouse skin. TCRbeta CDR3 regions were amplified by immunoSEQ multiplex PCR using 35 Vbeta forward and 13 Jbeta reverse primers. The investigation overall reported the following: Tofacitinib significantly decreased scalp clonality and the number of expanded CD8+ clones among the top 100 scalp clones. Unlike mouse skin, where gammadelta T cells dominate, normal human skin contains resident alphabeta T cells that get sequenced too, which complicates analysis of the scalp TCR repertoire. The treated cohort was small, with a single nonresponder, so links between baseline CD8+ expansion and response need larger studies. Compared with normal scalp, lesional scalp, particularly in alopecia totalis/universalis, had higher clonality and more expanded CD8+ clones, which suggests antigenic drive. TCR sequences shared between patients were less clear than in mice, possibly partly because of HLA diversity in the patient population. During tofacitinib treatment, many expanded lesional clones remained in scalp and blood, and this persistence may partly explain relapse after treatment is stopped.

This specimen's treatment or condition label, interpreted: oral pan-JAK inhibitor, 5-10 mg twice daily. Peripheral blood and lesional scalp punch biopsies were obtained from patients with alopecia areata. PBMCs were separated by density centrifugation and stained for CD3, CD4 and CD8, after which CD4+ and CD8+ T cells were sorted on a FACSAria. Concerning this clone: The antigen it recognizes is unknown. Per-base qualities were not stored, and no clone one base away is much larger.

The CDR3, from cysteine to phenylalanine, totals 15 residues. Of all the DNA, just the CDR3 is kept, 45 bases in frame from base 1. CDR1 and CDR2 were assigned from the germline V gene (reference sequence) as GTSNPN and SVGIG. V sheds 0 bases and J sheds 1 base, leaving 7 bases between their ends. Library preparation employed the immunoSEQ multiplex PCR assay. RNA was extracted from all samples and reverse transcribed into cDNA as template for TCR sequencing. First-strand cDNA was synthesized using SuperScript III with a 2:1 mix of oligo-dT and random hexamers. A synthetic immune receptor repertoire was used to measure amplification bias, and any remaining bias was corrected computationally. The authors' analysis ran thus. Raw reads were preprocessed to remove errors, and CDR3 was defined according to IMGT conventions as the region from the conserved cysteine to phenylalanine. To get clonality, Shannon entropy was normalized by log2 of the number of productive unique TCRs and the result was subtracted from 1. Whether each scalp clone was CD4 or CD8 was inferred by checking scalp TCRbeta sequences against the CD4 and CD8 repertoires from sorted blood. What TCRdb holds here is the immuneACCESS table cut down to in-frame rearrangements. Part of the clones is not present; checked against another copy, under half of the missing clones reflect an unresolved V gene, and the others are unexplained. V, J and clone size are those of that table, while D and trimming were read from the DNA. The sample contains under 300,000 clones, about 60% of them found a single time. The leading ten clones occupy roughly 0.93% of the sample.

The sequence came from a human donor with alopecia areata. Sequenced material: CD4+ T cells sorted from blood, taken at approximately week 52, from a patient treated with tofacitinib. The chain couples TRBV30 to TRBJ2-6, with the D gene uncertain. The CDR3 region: CAWSVLGSGANVLTF. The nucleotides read TGTGCCTGGAGTGTACTTGGGTCTGGGGCCAACGTCCTGACTTTC.